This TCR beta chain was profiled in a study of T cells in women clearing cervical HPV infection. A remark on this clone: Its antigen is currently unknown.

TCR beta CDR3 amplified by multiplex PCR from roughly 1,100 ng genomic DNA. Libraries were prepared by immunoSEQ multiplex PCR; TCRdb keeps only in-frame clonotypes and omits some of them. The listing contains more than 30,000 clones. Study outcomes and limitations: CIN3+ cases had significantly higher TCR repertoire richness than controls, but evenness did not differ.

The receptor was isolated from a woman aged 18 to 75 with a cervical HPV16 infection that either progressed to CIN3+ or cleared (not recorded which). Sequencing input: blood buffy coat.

The CDR3 region is CSASPAGVRTGELFF. CDR3 DNA (partial): TGCAGTGCTAGTCCAGCGGGAGTAAGGACCGGGGAG. The chain combines TRBV20-1 with TRBJ2-2, with 8 bases fitting TRBD2. The read comes to an end 3 residues before the CDR3 does, leaving the germline J gene to fill in the end. Losses at the gene ends were 3 bases for V and 5 bases for J; bases not matched to a gene: 8. Germline CDR1 and CDR2: DFQATT and SNEGSKA (reference sequence). The CDR3 length is 15 residues.